This entry lists 2 T cell receptor beta chains sequenced from one sample in a study of OX40 agonist ivuxolimab in advanced cancers. Produced via immunoSEQ multiplex PCR; TCRdb's table is partial and in-frame only. The sample gives about 73,000 clones, around 86% of which show up once; roughly 0.64% is in the top ten. The sequenced sample was CD4+ or CD8+ T cells sorted from blood, obtained in a trial of the OX40 agonist ivuxolimab. These receptors came from an adult with an advanced solid tumor such as melanoma, head and neck, liver or kidney cancer.

The chain combines TRBV2 with TRBJ2-2, with D possibly being TRBD1 (5 bases). CDR3 length equals 14 residues. V was trimmed by 5 bases and J by 2 bases, leaving 9 bases between them. Germline values: CDR1 SNHLY, CDR2 FYNNEI. The CDR3 region has the DNA TGTGCCAGCAGTAAGACAGATAACACCGGGGAGCTGTTTTTT. Its translation is CASSKTDNTGELFF.

The J gene is TRBJ1-3, the V gene TRBV9; 9 bases are shared with TRBD1. The CDR3 is 15 amino acids. V trimming: 3 bases; J trimming: 7 bases; junction bases outside the gene matches: 8. Per germline, CDR1 SGDLS and CDR2 YYNGEE. The CDR3 DNA follows: TGTGCCAGCAGCGCAAGGACAGGGGTTGAGAACACCATATATTTT. It translates to CASSARTGVENTIYF.